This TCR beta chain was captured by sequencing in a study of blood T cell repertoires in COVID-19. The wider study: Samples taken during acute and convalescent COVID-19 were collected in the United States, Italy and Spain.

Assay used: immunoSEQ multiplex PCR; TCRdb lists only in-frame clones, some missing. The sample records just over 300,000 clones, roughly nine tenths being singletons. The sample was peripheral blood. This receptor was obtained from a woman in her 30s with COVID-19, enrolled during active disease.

This chain's CDR3 is CASSYPGTTGELFF. The CDR3 coding sequence is TGTGCCAGCAGTTACCCAGGAACCACCGGGGAGCTGTTTTTT. The rearrangement links TRBV6-5 to TRBJ2-2; D is unclear. Germline V gene lookup returns CDR1 MNHEY and CDR2 SVGAGI. Trimming removed 2 bases at V and 4 bases at J, with 8 bases between. This CDR3 has 14 amino acids.